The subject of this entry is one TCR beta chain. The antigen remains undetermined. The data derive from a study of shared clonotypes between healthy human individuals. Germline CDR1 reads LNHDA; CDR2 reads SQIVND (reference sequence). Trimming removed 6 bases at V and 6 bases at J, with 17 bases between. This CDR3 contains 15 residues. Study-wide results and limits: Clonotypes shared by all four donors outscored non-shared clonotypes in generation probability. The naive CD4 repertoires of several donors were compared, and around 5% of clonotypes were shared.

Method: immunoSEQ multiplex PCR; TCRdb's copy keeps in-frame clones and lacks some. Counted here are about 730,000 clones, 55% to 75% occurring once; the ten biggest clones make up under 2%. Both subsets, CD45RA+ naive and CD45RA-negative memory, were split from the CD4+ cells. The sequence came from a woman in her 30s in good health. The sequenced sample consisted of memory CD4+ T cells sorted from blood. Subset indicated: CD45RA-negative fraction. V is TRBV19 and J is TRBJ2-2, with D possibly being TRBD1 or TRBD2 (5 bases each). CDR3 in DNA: TGTGCCAGTAGGGGGACCCCTCTAGGGGCCGGGGAGCTGTTTTTT. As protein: CASRGTPLGAGELFF.